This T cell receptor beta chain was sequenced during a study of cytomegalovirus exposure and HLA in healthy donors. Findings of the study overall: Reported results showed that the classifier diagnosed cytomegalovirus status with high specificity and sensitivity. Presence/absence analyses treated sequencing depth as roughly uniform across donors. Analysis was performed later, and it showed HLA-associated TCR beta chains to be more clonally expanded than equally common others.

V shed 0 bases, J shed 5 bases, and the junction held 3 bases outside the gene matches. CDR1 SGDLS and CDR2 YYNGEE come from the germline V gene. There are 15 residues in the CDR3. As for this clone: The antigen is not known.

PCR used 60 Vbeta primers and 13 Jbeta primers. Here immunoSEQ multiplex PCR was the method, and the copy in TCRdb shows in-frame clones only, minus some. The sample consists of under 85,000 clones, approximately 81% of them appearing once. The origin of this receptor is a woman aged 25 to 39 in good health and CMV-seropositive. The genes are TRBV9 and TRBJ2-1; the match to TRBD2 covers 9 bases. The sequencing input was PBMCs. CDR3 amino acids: CASSVEASGDNEQFF. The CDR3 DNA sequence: TGTGCCAGCAGCGTAGAGGCTAGCGGGGACAATGAGCAGTTCTTC.